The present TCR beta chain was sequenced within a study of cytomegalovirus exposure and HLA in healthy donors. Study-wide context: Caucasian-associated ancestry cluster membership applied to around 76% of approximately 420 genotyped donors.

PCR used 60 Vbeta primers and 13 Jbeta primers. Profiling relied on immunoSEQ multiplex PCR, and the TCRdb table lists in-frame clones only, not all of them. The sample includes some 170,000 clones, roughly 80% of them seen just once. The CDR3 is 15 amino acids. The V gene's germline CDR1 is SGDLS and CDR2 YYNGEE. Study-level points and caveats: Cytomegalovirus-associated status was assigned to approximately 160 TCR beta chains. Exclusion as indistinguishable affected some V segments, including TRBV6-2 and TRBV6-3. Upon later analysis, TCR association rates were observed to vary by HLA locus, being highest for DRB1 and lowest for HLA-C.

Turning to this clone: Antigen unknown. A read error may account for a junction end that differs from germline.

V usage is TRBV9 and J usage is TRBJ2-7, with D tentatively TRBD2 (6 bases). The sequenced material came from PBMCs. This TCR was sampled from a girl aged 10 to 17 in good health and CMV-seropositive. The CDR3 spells CASSVGGTPSHEQYF. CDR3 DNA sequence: TGTGCCAGCAGCGTAGGTGGGACTCCCTCCCACGAGCAGTACTTC.